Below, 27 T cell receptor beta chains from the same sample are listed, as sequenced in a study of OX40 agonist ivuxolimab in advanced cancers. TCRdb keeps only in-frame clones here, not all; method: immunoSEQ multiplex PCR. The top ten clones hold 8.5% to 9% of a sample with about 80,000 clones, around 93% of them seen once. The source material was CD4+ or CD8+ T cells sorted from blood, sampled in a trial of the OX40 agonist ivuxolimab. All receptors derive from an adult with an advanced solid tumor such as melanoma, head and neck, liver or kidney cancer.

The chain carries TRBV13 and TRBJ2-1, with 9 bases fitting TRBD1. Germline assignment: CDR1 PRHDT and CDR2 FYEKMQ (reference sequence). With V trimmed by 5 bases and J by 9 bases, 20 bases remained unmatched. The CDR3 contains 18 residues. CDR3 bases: TGTGCCAGCAGCAGTATGGCCGGGACAGGGAATATGGTGGGTGAGCAGTTCTTC. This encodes CASSSMAGTGNMVGEQFF.

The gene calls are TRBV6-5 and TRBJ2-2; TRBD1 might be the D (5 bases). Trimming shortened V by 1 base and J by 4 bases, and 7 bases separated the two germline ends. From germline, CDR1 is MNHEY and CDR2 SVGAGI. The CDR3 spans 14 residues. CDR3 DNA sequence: TGTGCCAGCAGTTACTATGACAGCACCGGGGAGCTGTTTTTT. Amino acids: CASSYYDSTGELFF.

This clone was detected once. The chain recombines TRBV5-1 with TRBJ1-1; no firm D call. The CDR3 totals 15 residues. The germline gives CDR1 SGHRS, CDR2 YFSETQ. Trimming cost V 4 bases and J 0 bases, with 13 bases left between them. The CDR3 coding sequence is TGCGCCAGCAGCCCCCTGGGCACCCTGAACACTGAAGCTTTCTTT. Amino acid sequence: CASSPLGTLNTEAFF.

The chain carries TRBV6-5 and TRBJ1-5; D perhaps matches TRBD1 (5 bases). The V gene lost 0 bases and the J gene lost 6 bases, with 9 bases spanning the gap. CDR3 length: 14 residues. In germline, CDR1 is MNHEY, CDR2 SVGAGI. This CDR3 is CASSYSAGSQPQHF. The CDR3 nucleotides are TGTGCCAGCAGTTACTCTGCAGGGTCTCAGCCCCAGCATTTT.

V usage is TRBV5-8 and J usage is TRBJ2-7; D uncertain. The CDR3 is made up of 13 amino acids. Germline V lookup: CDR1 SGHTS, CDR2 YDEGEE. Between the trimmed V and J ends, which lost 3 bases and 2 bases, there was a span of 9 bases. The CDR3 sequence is CASSWTLPYEQYF. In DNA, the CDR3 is TGTGCCAGCAGCTGGACCCTTCCCTACGAGCAGTACTTC. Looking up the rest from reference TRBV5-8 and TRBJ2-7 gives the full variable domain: EAGVTQSPTHLIKTRGQQATLRCSPISGHTSVYWYQQALGLGLQFLLWYDEGEERNRGNFPPRFSGRQFPNYSSELNVNALELEDSALYLCASSWTLPYEQYFGPGTRLTVT.

DNA of the CDR3: TGTGCCTGGAGTGTTTGGTCGACAGAGGGGGACGAGCAGTACTTC. Encoded protein: CAWSVWSTEGDEQYF. The chain carries TRBV30 and TRBJ2-7; D perhaps matches TRBD1 (6 bases). Germline V lookup: CDR1 GTSNPN, CDR2 SVGIG (reference sequence). The CDR3 covers 15 residues. V was trimmed by 0 bases and J by 5 bases, leaving 17 bases between them. Full variable domain (missing parts from reference TRBV30 and TRBJ2-7): SQTIHQWPATLVQPVGSPLSLECTVEGTSNPNLYWYRQAAGRGLQLLFYSVGIGQISSEVPQNLSASRPQDRQFILSSKKLLLSDSGFYLCAWSVWSTEGDEQYFGPGTRLTVT.

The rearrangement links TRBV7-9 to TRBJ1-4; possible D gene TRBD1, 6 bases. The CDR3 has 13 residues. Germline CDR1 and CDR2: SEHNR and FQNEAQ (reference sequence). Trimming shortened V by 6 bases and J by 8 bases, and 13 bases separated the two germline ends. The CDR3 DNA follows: TGTGCCAGCAGGGGGGCATTAGGGGAAAAACTGTTTTTT. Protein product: CASRGALGEKLFF.

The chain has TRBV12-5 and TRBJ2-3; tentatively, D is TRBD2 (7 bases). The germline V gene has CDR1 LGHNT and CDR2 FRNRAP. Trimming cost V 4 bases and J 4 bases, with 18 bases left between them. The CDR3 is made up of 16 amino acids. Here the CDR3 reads CASGYGSGGPPDTQYF. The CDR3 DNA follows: TGTGCTAGTGGTTACGGATCCGGGGGGCCCCCAGATACGCAGTATTTT.

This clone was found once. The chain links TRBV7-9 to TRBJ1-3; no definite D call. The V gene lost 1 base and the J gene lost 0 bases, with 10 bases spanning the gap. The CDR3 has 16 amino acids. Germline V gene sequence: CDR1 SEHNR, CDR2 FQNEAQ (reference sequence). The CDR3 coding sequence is TGTGCCAGCAGCTTAGGGTCGGTGAGCTCTGGAAACACCATATATTTT. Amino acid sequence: CASSLGSVSSGNTIYF.

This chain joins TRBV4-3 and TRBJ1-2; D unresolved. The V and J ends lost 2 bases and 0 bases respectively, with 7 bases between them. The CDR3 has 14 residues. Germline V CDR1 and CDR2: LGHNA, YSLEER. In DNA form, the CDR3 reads TGCGCCAGCAGCCAAAAGGGTTCTAACTATGGCTACACCTTC. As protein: CASSQKGSNYGYTF.

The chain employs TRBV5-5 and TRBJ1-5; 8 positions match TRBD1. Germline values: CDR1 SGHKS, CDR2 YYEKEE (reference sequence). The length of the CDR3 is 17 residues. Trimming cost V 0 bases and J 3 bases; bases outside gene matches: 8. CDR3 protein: CASSLAMGQEYNQPQHF. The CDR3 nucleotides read TGTGCCAGCAGCTTGGCCATGGGACAGGAATACAATCAGCCCCAGCATTTT.

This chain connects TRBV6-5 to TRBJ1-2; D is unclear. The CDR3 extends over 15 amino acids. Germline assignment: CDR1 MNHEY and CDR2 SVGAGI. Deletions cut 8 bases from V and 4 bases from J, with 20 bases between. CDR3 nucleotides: TGTGCCAGCCACCCTCGGCTTGGAGGAGCCTATGGCTACACCTTC. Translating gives CASHPRLGGAYGYTF.

The CDR3 nucleotides read TGTGCCAGCAGCTGGGGACGGGAGACCCAGTACTTC. Encoded protein: CASSWGRETQYF. V and J are TRBV7-2 and TRBJ2-5; D tentatively fits TRBD1 or TRBD2 (5 bases each). Trimming stripped 4 bases from V and 5 bases from J, with 8 bases between. Germline V gives CDR1 SGHTA, CDR2 FQGNSA. The CDR3 is made up of 12 amino acids.

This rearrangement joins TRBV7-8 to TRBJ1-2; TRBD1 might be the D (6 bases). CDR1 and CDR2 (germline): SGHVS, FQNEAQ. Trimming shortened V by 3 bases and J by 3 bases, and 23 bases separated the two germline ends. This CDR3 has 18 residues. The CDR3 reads CASSFPPLEGGEDYGYTF. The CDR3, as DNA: TGTGCCAGCAGCTTCCCACCCCTGGAAGGGGGGGAAGACTATGGCTACACCTTC.

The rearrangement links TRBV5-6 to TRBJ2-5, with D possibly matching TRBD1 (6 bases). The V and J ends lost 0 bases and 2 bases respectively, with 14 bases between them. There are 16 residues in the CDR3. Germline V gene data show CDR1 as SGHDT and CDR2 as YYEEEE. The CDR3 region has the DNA TGTGCCAGCAGCTTGGGGGCAGGGGCTATTCAAGAGACCCAGTACTTC. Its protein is CASSLGAGAIQETQYF.

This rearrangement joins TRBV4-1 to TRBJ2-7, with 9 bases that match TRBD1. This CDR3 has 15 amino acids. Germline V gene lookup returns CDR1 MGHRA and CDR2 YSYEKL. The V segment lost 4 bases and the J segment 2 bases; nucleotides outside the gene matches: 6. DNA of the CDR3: TGCGCCAGCAGCCGAGGGACAGGGTTAACCTACGAGCAGTACTTC. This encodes CASSRGTGLTYEQYF.

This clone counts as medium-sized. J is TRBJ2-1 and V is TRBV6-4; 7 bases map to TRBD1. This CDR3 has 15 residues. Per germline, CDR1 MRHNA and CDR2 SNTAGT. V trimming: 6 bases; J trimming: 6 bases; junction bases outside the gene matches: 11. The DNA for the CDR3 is TGTGCCAGCAGCCACAGGACAGGAACTAGCAATGAGCAGTTCTTC. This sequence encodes CASSHRTGTSNEQFF.

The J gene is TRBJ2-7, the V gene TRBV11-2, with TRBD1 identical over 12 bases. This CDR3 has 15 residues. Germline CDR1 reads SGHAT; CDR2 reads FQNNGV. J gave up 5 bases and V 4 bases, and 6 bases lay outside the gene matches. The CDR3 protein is CASSSEGQGAHEQYF. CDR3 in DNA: TGTGCCAGCAGCTCCGAGGGACAGGGGGCACACGAGCAGTACTTC.

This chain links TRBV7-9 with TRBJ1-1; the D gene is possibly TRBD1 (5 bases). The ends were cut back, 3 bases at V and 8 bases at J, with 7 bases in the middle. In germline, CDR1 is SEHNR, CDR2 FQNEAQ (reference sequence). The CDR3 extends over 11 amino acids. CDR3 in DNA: TGTGCCAGCAGCTTGGGGGAAGAAGCTTTCTTT. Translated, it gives CASSLGEEAFF.

Here the CDR3 DNA reads TGTGCCAGCAGCCCGGGGGACTACGAGCAGTACTTC. It encodes CASSPGDYEQYF. This chain links TRBV7-9 with TRBJ2-7, with a tentative D call TRBD2 (6 bases). The CDR3 is 12 residues long. Germline lookup yields CDR1 SEHNR and CDR2 FQNEAQ (reference sequence). Trimming removed 5 bases from V and 3 bases from J, with 8 bases in between. The full variable domain, rest sourced from reference TRBV7-9 and TRBJ2-7, is DTGVSQNPRHKITKRGQNVTFRCDPISEHNRLYWYRQTLGQGPEFLTYFQNEAQLEKSRLLSDRFSAERPKGSFSTLEIQRTEQGDSAMYLCASSPGDYEQYFGPGTRLTVT.

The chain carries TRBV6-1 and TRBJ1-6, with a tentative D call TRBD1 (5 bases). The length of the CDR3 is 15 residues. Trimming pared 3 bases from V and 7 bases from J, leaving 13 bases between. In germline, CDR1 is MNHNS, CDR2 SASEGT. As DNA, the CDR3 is TGTGCCAGCAGTGATGGTGTTGGGGGAAATTCACCCCTCCACTTT. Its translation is CASSDGVGGNSPLHF.

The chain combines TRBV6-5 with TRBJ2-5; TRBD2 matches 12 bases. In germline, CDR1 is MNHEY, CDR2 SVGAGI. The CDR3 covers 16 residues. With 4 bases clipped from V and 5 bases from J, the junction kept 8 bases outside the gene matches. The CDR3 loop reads CASSFLTSGGRETQYF. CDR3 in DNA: TGTGCCAGCAGTTTTTTGACTAGCGGGGGACGGGAGACCCAGTACTTC.

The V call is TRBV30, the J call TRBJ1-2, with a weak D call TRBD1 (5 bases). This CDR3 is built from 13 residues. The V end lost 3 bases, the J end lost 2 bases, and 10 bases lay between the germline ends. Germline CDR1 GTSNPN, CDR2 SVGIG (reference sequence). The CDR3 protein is CAWSLAGNYGYTF. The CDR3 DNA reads TGTGCCTGGAGCCTGGCAGGGAACTATGGCTACACCTTC.

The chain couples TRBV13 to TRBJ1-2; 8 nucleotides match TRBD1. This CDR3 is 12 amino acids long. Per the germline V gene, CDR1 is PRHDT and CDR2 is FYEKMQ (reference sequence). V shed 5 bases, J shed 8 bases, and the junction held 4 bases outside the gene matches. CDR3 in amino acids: CASSTRGQGYTF. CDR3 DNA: TGTGCCAGCAGCACCAGGGGGCAGGGCTACACCTTC.

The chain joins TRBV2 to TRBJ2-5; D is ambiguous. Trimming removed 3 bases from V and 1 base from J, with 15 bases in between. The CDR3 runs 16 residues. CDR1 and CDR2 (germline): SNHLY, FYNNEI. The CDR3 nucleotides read TGTGCCAGCAGTGATTGGTTGTCTAGAGGCCAAGAGACCCAGTACTTC. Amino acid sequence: CASSDWLSRGQETQYF.

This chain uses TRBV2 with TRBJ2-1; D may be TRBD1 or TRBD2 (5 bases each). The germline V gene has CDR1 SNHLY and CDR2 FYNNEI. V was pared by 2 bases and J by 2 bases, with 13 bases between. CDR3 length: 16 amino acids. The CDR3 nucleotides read TGTGCCAGCAGTGAAAGGGGACCGGGCCCCTACAATGAGCAGTTCTTC. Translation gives CASSERGPGPYNEQFF.

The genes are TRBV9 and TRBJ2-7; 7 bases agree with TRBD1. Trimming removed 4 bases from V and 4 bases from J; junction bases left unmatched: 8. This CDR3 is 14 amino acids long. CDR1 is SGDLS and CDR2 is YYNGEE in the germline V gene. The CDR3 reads CASSRRDSPYEQYF. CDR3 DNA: TGTGCCAGCAGCAGAAGGGACAGCCCTTACGAGCAGTACTTC.